A single sample is the source of the 8 T cell receptor beta chains below, sequenced in a study of technical replicates of blood from a few donors. The protocol was immunoSEQ multiplex PCR, while the TCRdb copy is restricted to in-frame clones and leaves out a portion. The table shows 84,000 or so clones, with roughly 97% occurring only once. Sequenced material: T cells isolated from PBMCs. The receptors originated from a human donor in good health.

Comments on this clone: A read error may produce the germline difference seen at one junction end. The chain combines TRBV11-2 with TRBJ2-1; TRBD1 might be the D (5 bases). The CDR3 consists of 12 residues. Germline V gene lookup returns CDR1 SGHAT and CDR2 FQNNGV. CDR3 DNA: TGTGCCAGCAGATTAGGGGCGAATGAGCAGTTCTTC. Translating it yields CASRLGANEQFF.

The rearrangement links TRBV2 to TRBJ1-5, with a possible D match to TRBD1 (5 bases). Looked up from germline, CDR1 is SNHLY and CDR2 is FYNNEI. V was cut by 4 bases and J by 5 bases, with 9 bases left in between. The CDR3 is 13 amino acids. DNA for the CDR3: TGTGCCAGCAGTGGGGGGGGTTATCAGCCCCAGCATTTT. Protein product: CASSGGGYQPQHF.

The V call is TRBV19, the J call TRBJ1-2; TRBD1 matches at 7 bases. CDR3 length: 13 amino acids. In germline, CDR1 is LNHDA, CDR2 SQIVND (reference sequence). J was trimmed by 6 bases and V by 1 base; bases with no gene match: 2. DNA of the CDR3: TGTGCCAGTAGTATAGCCCAGGGGGATGGCTACACCTTC. Protein: CASSIAQGDGYTF. The whole variable domain, remainder taken from reference TRBV19 and TRBJ1-2, is DGGITQSPKYLFRKEGQNVTLSCEQNLNHDAMYWYRQDPGQGLRLIYYSQIVNDFQKGDIAEGYSVSREKKESFPLTVTSAQKNPTAFYLCASSIAQGDGYTFGSGTRLTVV.

This clone came up once. This chain joins TRBV2 and TRBJ1-5; 7 nucleotides match TRBD1. Per germline, CDR1 SNHLY and CDR2 FYNNEI. V dropped 6 bases and J dropped 6; count of bases not matched to a gene: 5. CDR3 length equals 13 residues. The CDR3 DNA is TGTGCCAGCAGCGACAGGGTGCCTCAGCCCCAGCATTTT. This sequence encodes CASSDRVPQPQHF.

The chain recombines TRBV28 with TRBJ2-7; 8 bases line up with TRBD2. Germline CDR1 and CDR2: MDHEN and SYDVKM. This CDR3 is 15 amino acids long. V trimming: 4 bases; J trimming: 5 bases; junction bases outside the gene matches: 10. Here the CDR3 DNA reads TGTGCCAGCAGTTACCTCGGGACTAGGGTTCACGAGCAGTACTTC. It is translated as CASSYLGTRVHEQYF. Using reference TRBV28 and TRBJ2-7 for the parts outside the CDR3, the full variable domain is DVKVTQSSRYLVKRTGEKVFLECVQDMDHENMFWYRQDPGLGLRLIYFSYDVKMKEKGDIPEGYSVSREKKERFSLILESASTNQTSMYLCASSYLGTRVHEQYFGPGTRLTVT.

The V gene is TRBV7-8, the J gene TRBJ1-2; D uncertain. Germline V CDR1 and CDR2: SGHVS, FQNEAQ. V was pared by 5 bases and J by 0 bases, with 16 bases between. CDR3 length: 16 amino acids. CDR3 protein: CASSPQATNTNYGYTF. CDR3 sequence (DNA): TGTGCCAGCAGCCCACAAGCCACTAATACTAACTATGGCTACACCTTC.

This chain uses TRBV19 with TRBJ1-2, with D hard to call. Germline values: CDR1 LNHDA, CDR2 SQIVND (reference sequence). The CDR3 runs to 13 residues. Trimming pared 7 bases from V and 0 bases from J, leaving 9 bases between. The CDR3 coding sequence is TGTGCCAGTAAGGCGGGCCCTAACTATGGCTACACCTTC. This codes for CASKAGPNYGYTF.

This chain uses TRBV2 with TRBJ2-6; possible D gene TRBD2, 6 bases. V was cut by 7 bases and J by 0 bases, with 13 bases left in between. Germline V lookup: CDR1 SNHLY, CDR2 FYNNEI. The CDR3 extends over 16 amino acids. The CDR3 DNA reads TGTGCCAGCAAGGCGGGACCCCTCTCTGGGGCCAACGTCCTGACTTTC. Translation: CASKAGPLSGANVLTF.